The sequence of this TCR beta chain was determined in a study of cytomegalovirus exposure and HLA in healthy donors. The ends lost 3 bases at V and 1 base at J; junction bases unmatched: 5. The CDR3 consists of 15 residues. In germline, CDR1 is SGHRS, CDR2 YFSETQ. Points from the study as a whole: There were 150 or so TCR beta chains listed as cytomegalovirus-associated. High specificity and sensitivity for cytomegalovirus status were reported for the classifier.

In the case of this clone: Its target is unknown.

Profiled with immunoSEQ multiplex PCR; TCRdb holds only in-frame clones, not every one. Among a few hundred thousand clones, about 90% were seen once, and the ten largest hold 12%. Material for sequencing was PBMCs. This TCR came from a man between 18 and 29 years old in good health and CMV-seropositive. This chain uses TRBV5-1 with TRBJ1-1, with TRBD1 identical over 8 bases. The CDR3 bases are TGCGCCAGCAGCTACGCCGGGACAGGGAACACTGAAGCTTTCTTT. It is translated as CASSYAGTGNTEAFF. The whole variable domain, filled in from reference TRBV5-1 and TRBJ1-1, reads KAGVTQTPRYLIKTRGQQVTLSCSPISGHRSVSWYQQTPGQGLQFLFEYFSETQRNKGNFPGRFSGRQFSNSRSEMNVSTLELGDSALYLCASSYAGTGNTEAFFGQGTRLTVV.